The 18 T cell receptor beta chains in this list originate from one sample, sequenced in a study of tissue T cells after allogeneic stem cell transplantation. Some clones are missing from TCRdb's copy, which holds only in-frame ones; the method was immunoSEQ multiplex PCR. The repertoire holds roughly 7,300 clones, 40% to 60% seen once, with approximately 5.3% in the top ten. Time point here: mouse harvest day 7 after allogeneic transplant. Mouse grafts combined 10^7 T-cell-depleted bone marrow cells with 10^6 splenic CD5+ T cells. Sequenced input: gut tissue. The receptors stem from a female BALB/c mouse given C57BL/6 T cells with graft-versus-host disease after an allogeneic hematopoietic cell transplant.

Worth noting for this clone: Here the gene names and germline are mouse. From the germline J gene comes the end of the CDR3, since the read stops 1 residue before it. The chain employs TRBV26 and TRBJ2-1, with D unclear. The ends were cut back, 2 bases at V and 3 bases at J, with 8 bases in the middle. The CDR3 contains 14 residues. CDR1 and CDR2 from the germline V gene are KGHPV and FQNQEV (reference sequence). CDR3 bases read: TGTGCCAGCAGTCTGAACTCCTTCTATGCTGAGCAGTTC. It specifies CASSLNSFYAEQF. The whole CDR3 region reads CASSLNSFYAEQFF.

Turning to this clone: Genes and germline come from the mouse. The read comes to an end 1 residue before the CDR3 does, leaving the germline J gene to fill in the end. The V call is TRBV14, the J call TRBJ2-4, with D possibly TRBD1 on 6 matching bases. The germline gives CDR1 SGHDT, CDR2 FRDEAV. The V and J ends lost 4 bases and 0 bases respectively, with 9 bases between them. The CDR3 loop spans 14 amino acids. CDR3 in amino acids: CASSRDTSQNTLYF. The CDR3 DNA, read in part, is TGTGCCAGCAGTCGGGACACTAGTCAAAACACCTTGTAC.

This clone was observed a few times. Gene names and germline match the mouse. The read ends 1 residue before the CDR3 terminus; that terminus is restored from the germline J gene. The chain combines TRBV26 with TRBJ2-7, with 8 bases lining up with TRBD2. Germline CDR1 KGHPV, CDR2 FQNQEV (reference sequence). V dropped 0 bases and J dropped 2; count of bases not matched to a gene: 0. The CDR3 contains 14 residues. CDR3: CASSLSGGAYEQYF. CDR3 bases read: TGTGCCAGCAGTCTGTCTGGGGGGGCCTATGAACAGTAC.

Regarding this clone: The germline and genes are mouse ones. CDR3 sequence: CASSVAVNYAEQFF. CDR3 DNA (partial): TGTGCCAGCAGCGTAGCGGTTAACTATGCTGAGCAGTTC. The chain has TRBV26 and TRBJ2-1, with D unclear. The read finishes 1 residue shy of the CDR3 end, and the germline J gene is used to complete it. There are 14 residues in the CDR3. The V end lost 6 bases, the J end lost 0 bases, and 9 bases lay between the germline ends. Germline V gene sequence: CDR1 KGHPV, CDR2 FQNQEV (reference sequence).

Remarks on this clone: Mouse germline and gene names are used. The read finishes 1 residue shy of the CDR3 end, and the germline J gene is used to complete it. This sequence joins TRBV26 and TRBJ2-5, with 8 bases identical to TRBD1. V lost 6 bases, J lost 6 bases, and 2 bases stayed unmatched. Germline values: CDR1 KGHPV, CDR2 FQNQEV (reference sequence). The CDR3 has 12 residues. The DNA read from the CDR3 is TGTGCCAGCAGCCAGGGGGCTGACACCCAGTAC. Amino acids: CASSQGADTQY. The whole CDR3 reads CASSQGADTQYF.

Comment on this clone: Gene names are the mouse ones. The CDR3 end lies 1 residue beyond the end of the read and is filled in from the germline J gene. V and J are TRBV26 and TRBJ2-5; D may be TRBD2 (6 bases). Between the trimmed V and J ends, which lost 2 bases and 6 bases, there was a span of 6 bases. The CDR3 contains 12 residues. The germline V gene encodes CDR1 KGHPV and CDR2 FQNQEV (reference sequence). The CDR3 bases that were read are TGTGCCAGCAGTCTGGGGGGGGACACCCAGTAC. Its translation: CASSLGGDTQY. The complete CDR3 protein is CASSLGGDTQYF.

For this clone: Mouse gene names apply. The read gets to within 1 residue of the CDR3 end, and the germline J gene fills in the rest. This chain links TRBV14 with TRBJ2-1; 8 positions agree with TRBD1. This CDR3 is 15 amino acids long. Trimming removed 1 base from V and 3 bases from J; junction bases left unmatched: 3. Germline assignment: CDR1 SGHDT and CDR2 FRDEAV. The CDR3 bases that were read are TGTGCCAGCAGTTTCCCCCAGGGGGCCTATGCTGAGCAGTTC. The encoded protein is CASSFPQGAYAEQF. The CDR3 in full is CASSFPQGAYAEQFF.

In its sample, this clone was seen a few times. Mouse names are used for the genes. The CDR3 is cut off 1 residue early in the read; its end comes from the germline J gene. The rearrangement joins TRBV26 to TRBJ2-3, with D uncertain. From germline, CDR1 is KGHPV and CDR2 FQNQEV (reference sequence). The CDR3 has 13 residues. Trimming cost V 4 bases and J 1 base, with 6 bases left between them. The chain's CDR3 is CASSRRGAETLYF. The CDR3 bases that were read are TGTGCCAGCAGTCGTCGGGGTGCAGAAACGCTGTAT.

Comment on this clone: Genes here carry mouse names. The read ends 1 residue early relative to the CDR3; the germline J gene fills the gap. The V and J genes are TRBV19 and TRBJ1-1; 10 bases are shared with TRBD1. The J segment lost 4 bases and the V segment lost 4 bases, leaving 4 bases of the junction unmatched. The germline V gene has CDR1 FNHDT and CDR2 SITEND (reference sequence). This CDR3 has 14 residues. The CDR3: CASSLGDRGTEVFF. The CDR3 DNA, read in part, is TGTGCCAGCAGTCTCGGGGACAGGGGCACAGAAGTCTTC.

As regards this clone: Here the gene names and germline are mouse. The observed sequence ends 1 residue before the CDR3 terminus, with the missing tail filled in from the germline J gene. The V call is TRBV26, the J call TRBJ1-2; D unresolved. The CDR3 covers 13 residues. Germline loops: CDR1 KGHPV, CDR2 FQNQEV (reference sequence). V lost 4 bases and J 0 bases, leaving 6 bases between the germline ends. The covered CDR3 bases are TGTGCCAGCAGTCCACAGTCAAACTCCGACTACACC. This codes for CASSPQSNSDYT. From start to end, the CDR3 is CASSPQSNSDYTF.

About this clone itself: Mouse gene names apply. The read stops 1 residue short of the end of the CDR3; the missing end is completed from the germline J gene. The V and J genes are TRBV16 and TRBJ2-4, with TRBD2 matching 10 bases. This CDR3 spans 15 amino acids. Germline CDR1 SGHSA, CDR2 FRNQAP. The V and J ends lost 5 bases and 0 bases, in that order; junction bases with no gene match: 2. CDR3 region: CASSRTGGSQNTLYF. The CDR3 bases that were read are TGTGCAAGCAGCAGGACTGGGGGTAGTCAAAACACCTTGTAC.

Details on this clone: Gene names refer to mouse genes. The read ends 1 residue before the CDR3 terminus; that terminus is restored from the germline J gene. This chain connects TRBV16 to TRBJ2-4, with D unresolved. The length of the CDR3 is 14 residues. V was shortened by 3 bases and J by 0 bases, with 7 bases between the two germline ends. The germline gives CDR1 SGHSA, CDR2 FRNQAP. The DNA read from the CDR3 is TGTGCAAGCAGCTTCACATCTAGTCAAAACACCTTGTAC. This sequence encodes CASSFTSSQNTLY. The entire CDR3 is CASSFTSSQNTLYF.

In the case of this clone: These gene names are mouse names. The CDR3 end lies 1 residue beyond the end of the read and is filled in from the germline J gene. The chain uses TRBV13-1 and TRBJ2-1; tentatively, D is TRBD1 (5 bases). CDR1 NSHNY and CDR2 SYGAGN come from the germline V gene. The CDR3 spans 16 residues. Trimming took off 1 base at V and 1 base at J, with 12 bases between the two ends. Incomplete CDR3 DNA: TGTGCCAGCAGTGATCCCTCCGACAGAAACTATGCTGAGCAGTTC. Its protein product is CASSDPSDRNYAEQF. The whole CDR3 sequence is CASSDPSDRNYAEQFF.

Points on this clone: The germline and genes are mouse ones. Coverage ceases 1 residue before the CDR3 finishes, and the germline J gene fills in the end. The V call is TRBV26, the J call TRBJ2-1, with D possibly TRBD1 on 6 matching bases. Germline lookup yields CDR1 KGHPV and CDR2 FQNQEV (reference sequence). The V and J ends lost 3 bases and 3 bases respectively, with 9 bases between them. The CDR3 has 14 amino acids. CDR3: CASSLRDIYAEQFF. The CDR3 bases that were read are TGTGCCAGCAGTCTCCGGGACATCTATGCTGAGCAGTTC.

With respect to this clone: Here the gene names and germline are mouse. The CDR3 goes on 1 residue after the read ends, and that part is filled in from the germline J gene. V and J are TRBV1 and TRBJ1-1; the match to TRBD1 covers 8 bases. Trimming cost V 2 bases and J 3 bases; bases outside gene matches: 5. CDR1 is NSQYPW and CDR2 is LRSPGD in the germline V gene (reference sequence). This CDR3 is built from 15 residues. CDR3 residues: CTCSARQGRHTEVFF. The part of the CDR3 DNA that was read is TGCACCTGCAGTGCAAGACAGGGGCGACACACAGAAGTCTTC.

About this clone itself: Gene names and germline match the mouse. CDR3 loop: CASGGQYNNQAPLF. The sequenced part of the CDR3 DNA is TGTGCCAGCGGGGGACAGTATAACAACCAGGCTCCGCTT. The chain couples TRBV26 to TRBJ1-5; 7 nucleotides match TRBD1. The read ends 1 residue before the CDR3 terminus; that terminus is restored from the germline J gene. The CDR3 extends over 14 amino acids. Germline trimming cut 8 bases from V and 0 bases from J; bases unmatched to any gene: 4. Germline V gene lookup returns CDR1 KGHPV and CDR2 FQNQEV (reference sequence). Together with reference TRBV26 and TRBJ1-5, the CDR3 gives the full variable domain: NSKVIQTPRYLVKGQGQKAKMRCIPEKGHPVVFWYQQNKNNEFKFLINFQNQEVLQQIDMTEKRFSAECPSNSPCSLEIQSSEAGDSALYLCASGGQYNNQAPLFGEGTRLSVL.

With regard to this clone: Gene names refer to mouse genes. Sequencing ends 1 residue short of the CDR3 end; the germline J gene provides the rest. V usage is TRBV3 and J usage is TRBJ2-7, with D possibly being TRBD1 (5 bases). From germline, CDR1 is SNHLY and CDR2 FYNGKV (reference sequence). This CDR3 region has 14 residues. The germline V and J ends were trimmed by 1 base and 0 bases, with 7 bases remaining between them. The sequenced part of the CDR3 DNA is TGTGCCAGCAGCTTAGGACAGATCTCCTATGAACAGTAC. Translation gives CASSLGQISYEQY. The full CDR3 reads CASSLGQISYEQYF.

In regard to this clone: Mouse names are used for the genes. Coverage ceases 1 residue before the CDR3 finishes, and the germline J gene fills in the end. The chain links TRBV1 to TRBJ1-1, with TRBD1 identical over 9 bases. The J segment lost 3 bases and the V segment lost 2 bases, leaving 4 bases of the junction unmatched. CDR3 length: 15 amino acids. Per germline, CDR1 NSQYPW and CDR2 LRSPGD (reference sequence). CDR3 DNA, as far as it was read: TGCACCTGCAGTGCAAGGGACAGGGCGGACACAGAAGTCTTC. Its translation is CTCSARDRADTEVF. The full CDR3 reads CTCSARDRADTEVFF. Full variable domain (missing parts from reference TRBV1 and TRBJ1-1): VTLLEQNPRWRLVPRGQAVNLRCILKNSQYPWMSWYQQDLQKQLQWLFTLRSPGDKEVKSLPGADYLATRVTDTELRLQVANMSQGRTLYCTCSARDRADTEVFFGKGTRLTVV.